This TCR beta chain was retrieved from a study of CD8 T cells in Susac syndrome. Findings and limits, study-wide: The TCR sequencing and HLA analysis in the study involved a relatively small number of individuals, as the study acknowledged.

Of note for this clonotype: Its specificity is not known.

Sequencing targeted TCR beta in T cells from blood (CD8+ and CD4+). FACS enriched CD8+ TEMRA cells, while bulk CD8+ and CD4+ were negatively isolated. Random hexamers were used to reverse transcribe roughly 0.5 to 1 ug of RNA. A multiplex approach, immunoSEQ multiplex PCR, amplified TCR beta CDR3 across 54 Vbeta and 13 Jbeta. From the immunoSEQ multiplex PCR reads, TCRdb called clonotypes with MiXCR, one entry per CDR3 protein. The table has 210,000 or so distinct CDR3 sequences, 92% seen once; the top ten hold 0.1% to 0.15%. In germline, CDR1 is MGHDK, CDR2 SYGVNS. Trimming removed 1 base from V and 5 bases from J, with 11 bases in between. The CDR3 is 14 amino acids.

The TCR comes from a human donor with multiple sclerosis. Sequenced input: CD8+ T cells from PBMCs. The chain is built from TRBV25-1 and TRBJ1-1; D unclear. The CDR3 nucleotides read TGTGCCAGCAGTGAATTAGGAGAGGTAACTGAAGCTTTCTTT. It is translated as CASSELGEVTEAFF.